These 12 T cell receptor beta chains share one sample of origin, sequenced in a study of T-cell reconstitution after alpha-beta-depleted transplantation in children. Preparation of the TCRbeta library used unique molecular identifiers. TCRdb used MiXCR to reprocess the PCR reads, holding one entry per CDR3 protein. In the table there are hundreds of thousands of distinct CDR3 sequences, around 16% of which are singletons. Here the sequenced sample was PBMCs, mostly from graft donor cells, taken 360 days after TCRalphabeta/CD19-depleted stem cell transplant. The origin of the receptors is a boy under two years old who had a stem cell transplant for Wiskott-Aldrich syndrome, so the T cells may come from the graft donor.

This sequence joins TRBV4-2 and TRBJ2-5, with 13 bases lining up with TRBD2. The trim removed 1 base at V and 8 bases at J, leaving 16 bases unmatched. The CDR3 extends over 19 amino acids. The V gene's germline CDR1 is LGHNA and CDR2 YNFKEQ. The CDR3 loop is CASSQGRGLAGTRIGTQYF. CDR3 bases: TGTGCCAGCAGCCAAGGCCGGGGACTAGCGGGGACCCGTATAGGAACCCAGTACTTC.

This clonotype showed up just a few times. The chain recombines TRBV14 with TRBJ2-1; 7 bases map to TRBD1. V lost 2 bases to trimming and J lost 8 bases; unmatched junction nucleotides: 3. The CDR3 covers 13 residues. Germline V gene sequence: CDR1 SGHDN, CDR2 FVKESK. In DNA, the CDR3 is TGTGCCAGCAGCCAACTAGGGGGCCATGAGCAGTTCTTC. Its translation: CASSQLGGHEQFF.

The rearrangement uses TRBV27 and TRBJ2-7; D is undetermined. CDR1 and CDR2 from the germline V gene are MNHEY and SMNVEV (reference sequence). The CDR3 contains 15 residues. V lost 2 bases and J lost 2, with 13 bases in between. Here the CDR3 reads CASSLRPLGTYEQYF. Written as DNA, the CDR3 is TGTGCCAGCAGTTTAAGGCCCCTAGGCACCTACGAGCAGTACTTC.

J is TRBJ2-1 and V is TRBV6-1; TRBD1 aligns across 9 bases. This CDR3 spans 14 amino acids. V lost 4 bases to trimming and J lost 9 bases; unmatched junction nucleotides: 7. In germline, CDR1 is MNHNS, CDR2 SASEGT. The DNA for the CDR3 is TGTGCCAGCAGTGCCCTCACAGGGGGCGGTGAGCAGTTCTTC. Protein product: CASSALTGGGEQFF.

This clonotype was seen a few times. The gene calls are TRBV18 and TRBJ2-1, with TRBD1 as a possible D gene (6 bases). CDR3 length equals 14 residues. The germline V gene has CDR1 KGHSH and CDR2 LQKENI. V was trimmed by 4 bases and J by 8 bases, leaving 15 bases between them. The DNA for the CDR3 is TGTGCCAGCTCACGGAGACAGGTAGTCGATGAGCAGTTCTTC. Translated: CASSRRQVVDEQFF.

The rearrangement uses TRBV6-1 and TRBJ2-1; D might be TRBD2 (6 bases). The CDR3 has 16 residues. Per germline, CDR1 MNHNS and CDR2 SASEGT. Trimming removed 5 bases from V and 3 bases from J, with 17 bases in between. The CDR3 DNA reads TGTGCCAGCAGTCGCCGACCGGGACTGAACTACAATGAGCAGTTCTTC. Amino acid sequence: CASSRRPGLNYNEQFF.

The chain uses TRBV5-4 and TRBJ2-4; 10 bases are a match to TRBD2. There are 16 residues in the CDR3. Germline lookup yields CDR1 SGHNT and CDR2 YYREEE (reference sequence). With 3 bases clipped from V and 8 bases from J, the junction kept 11 bases outside the gene matches. The CDR3 loop reads CASSWRLAGEGDIQYF. The CDR3 DNA follows: TGTGCCAGCAGCTGGAGGCTAGCGGGAGAGGGGGACATTCAGTACTTC.

This clonotype came up many times. The chain employs TRBV18 and TRBJ1-2, with a possible D match to TRBD1 (5 bases). The germline V gene has CDR1 KGHSH and CDR2 LQKENI. The length of the CDR3 is 15 residues. Trimming shortened V by 3 bases and J by 4 bases, and 15 bases separated the two germline ends. The CDR3, as DNA: TGTGCCAGCTCACCTCAGACAGCAGTTTTCTATGGCTACACCTTC. This translates into CASSPQTAVFYGYTF.

This clonotype was counted a few times. This chain links TRBV4-1 with TRBJ2-1, with D uncertain. Germline V gives CDR1 MGHRA, CDR2 YSYEKL. The CDR3 has 13 amino acids. The V end lost 5 bases, the J end lost 4 bases, and 9 bases lay between the germline ends. The DNA for the CDR3 is TGCGCCAGCAGCAGCCGACCGTACAATGAGCAGTTCTTC. Translation gives CASSSRPYNEQFF.

In this sample, this clonotype turned up a few times. The DNA for the CDR3 is TGTGCCAGCAGCTACACTAGCGGGGGGGTTCAAGAGACCCAGTACTTC. Its translation: CASSYTSGGVQETQYF. The chain carries TRBV6-5 and TRBJ2-5; 13 positions match TRBD2. Germline V CDR1 and CDR2: MNHEY, SVGAGI. The CDR3 is made up of 16 amino acids. V lost 6 bases to trimming and J lost 2 bases; unmatched junction nucleotides: 6.

The J gene is TRBJ2-7, the V gene TRBV6-2 or TRBV6-3, with 8 bases matching TRBD2. The CDR3 is made up of 15 amino acids. Germline V gene data show CDR1 as MNHEY and CDR2 as SVGEGT. J was trimmed by 2 bases and V by 1 base; bases with no gene match: 4. In DNA, the CDR3 is TGTGCCAGCAGTTACTGGGGACTAGGGACCTACGAGCAGTACTTC. This gives the protein CASSYWGLGTYEQYF.

This clonotype appeared a few times. The chain uses TRBV10-3 and TRBJ2-3, with 7 bases fitting TRBD2. Germline CDR1 ENHRY, CDR2 SYGVKD. J lost 4 bases, V lost 9 bases, and 10 bases had no gene match. CDR3 length: 14 residues. The CDR3 coding sequence is TGTGCCATGAGCAACGGACTAGGGGCAGATACGCAGTATTTT. The encoded protein is CAMSNGLGADTQYF.